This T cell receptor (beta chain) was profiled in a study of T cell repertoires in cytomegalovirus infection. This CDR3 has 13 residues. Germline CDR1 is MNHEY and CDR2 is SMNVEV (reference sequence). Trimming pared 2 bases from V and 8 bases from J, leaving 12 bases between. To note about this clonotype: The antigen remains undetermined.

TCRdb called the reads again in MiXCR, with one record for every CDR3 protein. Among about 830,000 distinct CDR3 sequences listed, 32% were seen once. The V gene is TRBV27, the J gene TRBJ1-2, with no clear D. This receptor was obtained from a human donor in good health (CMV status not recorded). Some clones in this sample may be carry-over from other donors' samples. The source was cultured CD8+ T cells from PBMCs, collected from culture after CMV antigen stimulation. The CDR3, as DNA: TGTGCCAGCAGTTTAAAGCCAGGTCCGGGCTACACCTTC. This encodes CASSLKPGPGYTF.